A selection of T cell receptor beta chains follows, all from one sample in a study of patients and donors after allogeneic stem cell transplantation. TCRdb analysed the RT-PCR reads with MiXCR anew, one entry per CDR3 protein. Of 390,000 or so distinct CDR3 sequences listed, 16% are singletons. The sample consisted of blood, either unsorted or a sorted T cell fraction (not recorded which). The receptors originated from a human donor who was either an allogeneic HSCT recipient or a stem cell or donor lymphocyte infusion donor (not recorded which). It is not recorded whose cells these are; they may come from a transplant donor. CDR3s include the opening cysteine and the closing phenylalanine or tryptophan. A D gene is named only where the DNA matches it firmly. For some rows the clone size is stated as once, few or many, or as a class when expanded; others skip it.

clone_size: few
d_call: -
j_call: TRBJ2-7
v_call: TRBV20-1
cdr3_nt: TGCAGTGCTATTGGACGGAGTCCAGGTAGCCACGAGCAGTACTTC
cdr3_aa: CSAIGRSPGSHEQYF

clone_size: -
d_call: TRBD1
j_call: TRBJ1-1
v_call: TRBV18
cdr3_nt: TGTGCCAGCTCCCCGGACAGGCGGGACACTGAAGCTTTCTTT
cdr3_aa: CASSPDRRDTEAFF

clone_size: -
d_call: -
j_call: TRBJ1-1
v_call: TRBV6-1
cdr3_nt: TGTGCCAGCGACACCGGGACCAACACTGAAGCTTTCTTT
cdr3_aa: CASDTGTNTEAFF

clone_size: many
d_call: -
j_call: TRBJ2-2
v_call: TRBV7-2
cdr3_nt: TGTGCCAGCACCGACAGAACCGCGAACACCGGGGAGCTGTTTTTT
cdr3_aa: CASTDRTANTGELFF

clone_size: -
d_call: -
j_call: TRBJ2-7
v_call: TRBV15
cdr3_nt: TGTGCCACCAGCAGGCCGCCCTCCTCTTCCTACGAGCAGTACTTC
cdr3_aa: CATSRPPSSSYEQYF

clone_size: -
d_call: -
j_call: TRBJ1-1
v_call: TRBV7-8
cdr3_nt: TGTGCCAGCAGCTTATTCAGGACGGAGAACACTGAAGCTTTCTTT
cdr3_aa: CASSLFRTENTEAFF

clone_size: many
d_call: -
j_call: TRBJ2-1
v_call: TRBV2
cdr3_nt: TGTGCCAGCAGTGCAGGGTTGTACAATGAGCAGTTCTTC
cdr3_aa: CASSAGLYNEQFF

clone_size: few
d_call: TRBD1
j_call: TRBJ2-2
v_call: TRBV28
cdr3_nt: TGTGCCAGCAGTGCCGGGACAGGGCCCCACGAGGAGCTGTTTTTT
cdr3_aa: CASSAGTGPHEELFF

clone_size: -
d_call: TRBD1
j_call: TRBJ2-1
v_call: TRBV6-5
cdr3_nt: TGTGCCAGCAGTTTCCAGGGGGCCGCCTACAATGAGCAGTTCTTC
cdr3_aa: CASSFQGAAYNEQFF

clone_size: few
d_call: -
j_call: TRBJ2-1
v_call: TRBV20-1
cdr3_nt: TGCAGTGCTAGAGACCCCAAACTAGCCGCCTACAATGAGCAGTTCTTC
cdr3_aa: CSARDPKLAAYNEQFF

clone_size: few
d_call: -
j_call: TRBJ1-1
v_call: TRBV7-2
cdr3_nt: TGTGCCAGCAGCGACTTCTGGGGCACTGAAGCTTTCTTT
cdr3_aa: CASSDFWGTEAFF

clone_size: -
d_call: -
j_call: TRBJ2-2
v_call: TRBV6-1
cdr3_nt: TGTGCCAGCACCCCGAATAGCGGCTTCACCGGGGAGCTGTTTTTT
cdr3_aa: CASTPNSGFTGELFF

clone_size: -
d_call: -
j_call: TRBJ2-1
v_call: TRBV6-2/TRBV6-3
cdr3_nt: TGTGCCAGCAGTTACTCCGTATCAAGGGGCGGCCATGAGCAGTTCTTC
cdr3_aa: CASSYSVSRGGHEQFF

clone_size: -
d_call: -
j_call: TRBJ2-2
v_call: TRBV19
cdr3_nt: TGTGCCAGTAGTCTAAATATCCGGGACTCGACTAACACCGGGGAGCTGTTTTTT
cdr3_aa: CASSLNIRDSTNTGELFF

clone_size: few
d_call: TRBD1
j_call: TRBJ2-2
v_call: TRBV14
cdr3_nt: TGTGCCAGCAGCCGTACAGGGGGCAGCACCGGGGAGCTGTTTTTT
cdr3_aa: CASSRTGGSTGELFF

clone_size: few
d_call: -
j_call: TRBJ1-2
v_call: TRBV3-1
cdr3_nt: TGTGCCAGCAGCCAAGATCAAGGGTACTATGGCTACACCTTC
cdr3_aa: CASSQDQGYYGYTF

clone_size: few
d_call: -
j_call: TRBJ2-5
v_call: TRBV30
cdr3_nt: TGTGCCTGGAGTTGGATCATCCAAGAGACCCAGTACTTC
cdr3_aa: CAWSWIIQETQYF

clone_size: many
d_call: TRBD2
j_call: TRBJ2-7
v_call: TRBV12-5
cdr3_nt: TGTGCTAGTGGTTTGGTACTCGGCGGGAGATTCCACGAGCAGTACTTC
cdr3_aa: CASGLVLGGRFHEQYF

clone_size: many
d_call: TRBD2
j_call: TRBJ2-2
v_call: TRBV12-3/TRBV12-4
cdr3_nt: TGTGCCAGCAGCCCTCCGGCTAGCGGGGCCAAGAACACCGGGGAGCTGTTTTTT
cdr3_aa: CASSPPASGAKNTGELFF

clone_size: -
d_call: TRBD1
j_call: TRBJ1-1
v_call: TRBV6-2/TRBV6-3
cdr3_nt: TGTGCCAGCCATAAAACCGGGACAGGACCTGAAGCTTTCTTT
cdr3_aa: CASHKTGTGPEAFF

clone_size: -
d_call: TRBD2
j_call: TRBJ2-2
v_call: TRBV20-1
cdr3_nt: TGCAGTGCTAGAGGTCCCCTACTAGCGGGGGGGCGATTTACCGGGGAGCTGTTTTTT
cdr3_aa: CSARGPLLAGGRFTGELFF

clone_size: -
d_call: -
j_call: TRBJ2-7
v_call: TRBV7-2
cdr3_nt: TGTGCCAGCAGCCTCCTCGTAGAAACCTACGAGCAGTACTTC
cdr3_aa: CASSLLVETYEQYF

clone_size: -
d_call: -
j_call: TRBJ2-1
v_call: TRBV27
cdr3_nt: TGTGCCAGCAGTTACCTGGGGGGGCCCTACAATGAGCAGTTCTTC
cdr3_aa: CASSYLGGPYNEQFF

clone_size: few
d_call: TRBD2
j_call: TRBJ2-1
v_call: TRBV5-1
cdr3_nt: TGCGCCAGCAGCTTCCGAGGACTAGCGGGACCCTACAATGAGCAGTTCTTC
cdr3_aa: CASSFRGLAGPYNEQFF

clone_size: -
d_call: -
j_call: TRBJ2-5
v_call: TRBV28
cdr3_nt: TGTGCCAGCAGGGGTTTTGGGTACCAAGAGACCCAGTACTTC
cdr3_aa: CASRGFGYQETQYF

clone_size: many
d_call: -
j_call: TRBJ2-5
v_call: TRBV4-1
cdr3_nt: TGCGCCAGCAGCCAAGGGACATTTTCCGGGGAGACCCAGTACTTC
cdr3_aa: CASSQGTFSGETQYF

clone_size: -
d_call: -
j_call: TRBJ1-1
v_call: TRBV6-2/TRBV6-3
cdr3_nt: TGTGCCAGCAGTTTCGACCTACCGAACACTGAAGCTTTCTTT
cdr3_aa: CASSFDLPNTEAFF

clone_size: -
d_call: -
j_call: TRBJ1-2
v_call: TRBV24-1
cdr3_nt: TGTGCCACCAGCCCAGTTCCCTATAACTATGGCTACACCTTC
cdr3_aa: CATSPVPYNYGYTF

clone_size: -
d_call: -
j_call: TRBJ1-2
v_call: TRBV27
cdr3_nt: TGTGCCAGCAGTCTCACGCCATTATATGGCTACACCTTC
cdr3_aa: CASSLTPLYGYTF

clone_size: -
d_call: TRBD1
j_call: TRBJ2-7
v_call: TRBV5-1
cdr3_nt: TGCGCCAGCAGCGTAGCCCGGGACAGGGGCCCCTACGAGCAGTACTTC
cdr3_aa: CASSVARDRGPYEQYF

clone_size: many
d_call: -
j_call: TRBJ1-6
v_call: TRBV5-1
cdr3_nt: TGCGCCAGCAGCCCTTCTTCAAATTCACCCCTCCACTTT
cdr3_aa: CASSPSSNSPLHF

clone_size: few
d_call: TRBD2
j_call: TRBJ2-5
v_call: TRBV12-3/TRBV12-4
cdr3_nt: TGTGCCAGCAGTTTAGCGGGACTAGCGGGCCAAGAGACCCAGTACTTC
cdr3_aa: CASSLAGLAGQETQYF

clone_size: few
d_call: TRBD2
j_call: TRBJ2-3
v_call: TRBV29-1
cdr3_nt: TGCAGCGTTGATCCGGCGGGAGGGGGCCACACACACACAGATACGCAGTATTTT
cdr3_aa: CSVDPAGGGHTHTDTQYF

clone_size: -
d_call: TRBD2
j_call: TRBJ2-1
v_call: TRBV9
cdr3_nt: TGTGCCAGCAGCGTATCTAGCGGGAGGATTGGAAATGAGCAGTTCTTC
cdr3_aa: CASSVSSGRIGNEQFF

clone_size: -
d_call: -
j_call: TRBJ2-5
v_call: TRBV18
cdr3_nt: TGTGCCAGCTCAGGGATGGGAGAGACCCAGTACTTC
cdr3_aa: CASSGMGETQYF

clone_size: few
d_call: -
j_call: TRBJ1-5
v_call: TRBV21-1
cdr3_nt: TGTGCCAGCAGCAAAGTCAATAGCAATCAGCCCCAGCATTTT
cdr3_aa: CASSKVNSNQPQHF

clone_size: few
d_call: TRBD2
j_call: TRBJ2-1
v_call: TRBV12-3/TRBV12-4
cdr3_nt: TGTGCCAGCAGTCCCGAGCGGGAGGGTAGGAATGAGCAGTTCTTC
cdr3_aa: CASSPEREGRNEQFF

clone_size: few
d_call: -
j_call: TRBJ1-1
v_call: TRBV6-5
cdr3_nt: TGTGCCAGCAGTTATGACCCTTCGGTGGGGGCGGATTTT
cdr3_aa: CASSYDPSVGADF

clone_size: -
d_call: -
j_call: TRBJ2-1
v_call: TRBV21-1
cdr3_nt: TGTGCCAGCAGCCCGAATGGCTTCTTC
cdr3_aa: CASSPNGFF

clone_size: many
d_call: TRBD2
j_call: TRBJ2-1
v_call: TRBV5-1
cdr3_nt: TGCGCCAGCAGTTTCCTAGCGGGGGGAAACTACAATGAGCAGTTCTTC
cdr3_aa: CASSFLAGGNYNEQFF